This section outlines one TCR beta chain sequence together with its context. Its target is not known. TCRdb's table, derived via immunoSEQ multiplex PCR, lists solely in-frame clones and lacks some. The repertoire holds about 15,000 clones, with almost 85% as singletons. As for time point: 2014-2015 season, pre-vaccination. This entry is derived from a study of follicular helper T cells after annual influenza vaccination. Study results and caveats: Recurrent ICOS+CD38+ cTfh clonotypes included tetramer and AIM influenza-specific ones.

This clonotype originated in an adult who received the influenza vaccine. The source was CXCR5- memory CD4+ T cells sorted from blood, collected on the day of influenza vaccination.

The DNA of the CDR3 is TGTGCCAGCTCGTTAAGCGGAGATACGCAGTATTTT. Amino acids: CASSLSGDTQYF. V is TRBV2 and J is TRBJ2-3; possibly TRBD2 for D (5 bases). The CDR3 contains 12 residues. V lost 8 bases and J lost 5, with 11 bases in between. The germline gives CDR1 SNHLY, CDR2 FYNNEI.